This entry features one TCR beta chain sequence. Its target is not known. This specimen belongs to a study of CD8 T cells in Susac syndrome. RNA totalling about 0.5 to 1 ug underwent reverse transcription with random hexamers. TCRdb called the immunoSEQ multiplex PCR reads again in MiXCR, with one record for every CDR3 protein. The sample includes tens of thousands of distinct CDR3 sequences, about 93% of them seen just once. The germline V gene has CDR1 MNHNS and CDR2 SASEGT. V was clipped by 7 bases and J by 0 bases; unmatched bases: 14. This CDR3 is 17 amino acids long. Study results and caveats: Clonal expansion was not observed in the Susac syndrome CD4+ T cell repertoires.

The V gene is TRBV6-1, the J gene TRBJ1-1, with TRBD1 matching 7 bases. The sequencing sample was made of CD4+ T cells from PBMCs. This clonotype originated in a human donor with Susac syndrome. The CDR3 bases are TGTGCCAGCACTAGCTCGGGACAGCTTCTCTTGAACACTGAAGCTTTCTTT. Translation: CASTSSGQLLLNTEAFF.